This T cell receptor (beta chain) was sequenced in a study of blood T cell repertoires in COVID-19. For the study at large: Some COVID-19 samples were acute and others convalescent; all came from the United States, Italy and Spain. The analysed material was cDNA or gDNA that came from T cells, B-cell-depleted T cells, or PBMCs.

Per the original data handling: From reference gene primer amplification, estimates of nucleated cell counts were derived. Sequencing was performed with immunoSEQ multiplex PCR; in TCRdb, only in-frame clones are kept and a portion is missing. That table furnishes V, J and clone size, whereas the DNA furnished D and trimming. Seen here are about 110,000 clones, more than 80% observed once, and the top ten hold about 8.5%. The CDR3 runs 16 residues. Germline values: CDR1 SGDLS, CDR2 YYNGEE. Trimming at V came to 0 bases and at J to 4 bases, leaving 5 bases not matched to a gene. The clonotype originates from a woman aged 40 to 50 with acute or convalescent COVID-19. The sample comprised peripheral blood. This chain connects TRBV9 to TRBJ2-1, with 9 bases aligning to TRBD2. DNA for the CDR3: TGTGCCAGCAGCGTAGGCGGCGGGGGGGCTTACAATGAGCAGTTCTTC. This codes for CASSVGGGGAYNEQFF.